Presented here are 11 T cell receptor beta chains from one specimen sequenced in a study of T cells expressing NK-cell markers. TCRdb re-called the 5' RACE reads; one entry per CDR3 protein, DNA not given. The table for this sample gives 300,000 to 450,000 distinct CDR3 sequences. Sequenced sample: blood T cells: a sorted CD56 or NKG2C T cell subset, CD4+ or CD8+ T cells, or bulk PBMC T cells (not recorded which). The receptors were sampled from a man aged 18-70 years in good health.

The V and J genes are TRBV6-6 and TRBJ2-7; the TCRdb call, TRBD1, lacks DNA for checking. Germline V gene lookup returns CDR1 MNHNY and CDR2 SVGAGI (reference sequence). This CDR3 spans 13 amino acids. This CDR3 is CASSHQIQGGQYF.

The rearrangement links TRBV24-1 to TRBJ2-3; TCRdb proposes TRBD1, but this gene call is untestable without DNA. There are 15 residues in the CDR3. Germline lookup yields CDR1 KGHDR and CDR2 SFDVKD. Here the CDR3 reads CATSQTGGSTDTQYF.

The rearrangement uses TRBV6-5 and TRBJ1-3. The V gene's germline CDR1 is MNHEY and CDR2 SVGAGI. This CDR3 contains 15 residues. This chain's CDR3 is CASSYGGDSGNTIYF.

The rearrangement uses TRBV6-5 and TRBJ2-1; TCRdb lists TRBD1, though no DNA is available to test this call. The V gene's germline CDR1 is MNHEY and CDR2 SVGAGI. The CDR3 spans 15 residues. The CDR3 region is CASSYLGAVFDEQFF.

The chain has TRBV25-1 and TRBJ2-7; TCRdb indicates TRBD1, and absent DNA this call remains unverified. Germline V CDR1 and CDR2: MGHDK, SYGVNS. The length of the CDR3 is 15 residues. CDR3 sequence reads: CASSDPSTGDYEQYF.

This chain uses TRBV30 with TRBJ1-2; TCRdb's assignment of TRBD1 cannot be checked, as there is no DNA. The V gene's germline CDR1 is GTSNPN and CDR2 SVGIG (reference sequence). The CDR3 is 14 amino acids. The CDR3 sequence is CAWSLTTVGRGYTF.

The chain employs TRBV5-6 and TRBJ1-1. CDR1 SGHDT and CDR2 YYEEEE come from the germline V gene. CDR3 size: 15 residues. The CDR3: CASSLAVVGNTEAFF.

The chain is built from TRBV15 and TRBJ1-3. This CDR3 is built from 14 residues. CDR1 is LNHNV, CDR2 YYDKDF, per germline (reference sequence). CDR3 region: CATSRVLTGNTIYF.

This chain joins TRBV19 and TRBJ2-4; TCRdb designates TRBD1, a call that cannot be tested without DNA. Germline values: CDR1 LNHDA, CDR2 SQIVND (reference sequence). The CDR3 contains 14 residues. The CDR3 loop reads CASRSQGGESIQYF. Full variable domain (missing parts from reference TRBV19 and TRBJ2-4): DGGITQSPKYLFRKEGQNVTLSCEQNLNHDAMYWYRQDPGQGLRLIYYSQIVNDFQKGDIAEGYSVSREKKESFPLTVTSAQKNPTAFYLCASRSQGGESIQYFGAGTRLSVL.

The chain joins TRBV10-3 to TRBJ2-7; the D call from TCRdb, TRBD2, cannot be confirmed without DNA. Germline CDR1 ENHRY, CDR2 SYGVKD. CDR3 length: 16 amino acids. The CDR3 spells CAIRGTSGGTSYEQYF.

V usage is TRBV7-8 and J usage is TRBJ1-6. The V gene's germline CDR1 is SGHVS and CDR2 FQNEAQ. This CDR3 is built from 15 residues. CDR3 sequence reads: CASSLVVKGNSPLHF.